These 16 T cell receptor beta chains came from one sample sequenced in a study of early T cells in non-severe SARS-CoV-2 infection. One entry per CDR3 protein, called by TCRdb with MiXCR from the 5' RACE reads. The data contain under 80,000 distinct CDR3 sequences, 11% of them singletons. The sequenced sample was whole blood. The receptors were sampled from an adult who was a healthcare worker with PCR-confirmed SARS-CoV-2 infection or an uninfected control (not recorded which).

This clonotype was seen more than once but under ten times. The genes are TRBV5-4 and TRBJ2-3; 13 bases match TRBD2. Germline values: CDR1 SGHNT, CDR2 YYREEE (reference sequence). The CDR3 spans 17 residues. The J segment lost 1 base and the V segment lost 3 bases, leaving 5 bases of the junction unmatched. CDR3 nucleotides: TGTGCCAGCAGCTGGACTAGCGGGGGCCTAGGCACAGATACGCAGTATTTT. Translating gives CASSWTSGGLGTDTQYF.

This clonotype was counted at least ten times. CDR3 in amino acids: CSARDRFGSYEQYF. CDR3 DNA: TGCAGTGCTAGAGATCGTTTTGGTTCCTACGAGCAGTACTTC. This chain uses TRBV20-1 with TRBJ2-7; D uncertain. The germline V and J ends were trimmed by 0 bases and 1 base, with 10 bases remaining between them. Per germline, CDR1 DFQATT and CDR2 SNEGSKA (reference sequence). The CDR3 is 14 amino acids.

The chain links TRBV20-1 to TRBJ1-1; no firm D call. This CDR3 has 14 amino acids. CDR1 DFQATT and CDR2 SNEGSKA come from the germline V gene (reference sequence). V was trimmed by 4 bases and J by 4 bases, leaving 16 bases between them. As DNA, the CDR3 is TGCAGTGCTACTAGCTACGCGGGTCGCACTGAAGCTTTCTTT. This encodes CSATSYAGRTEAFF.

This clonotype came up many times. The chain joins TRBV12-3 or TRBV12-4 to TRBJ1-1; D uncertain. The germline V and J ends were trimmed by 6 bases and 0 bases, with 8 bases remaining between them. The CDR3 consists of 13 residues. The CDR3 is CASSDGVNTEAFF. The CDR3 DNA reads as TGTGCCAGCAGCGATGGGGTGAACACTGAAGCTTTCTTT.

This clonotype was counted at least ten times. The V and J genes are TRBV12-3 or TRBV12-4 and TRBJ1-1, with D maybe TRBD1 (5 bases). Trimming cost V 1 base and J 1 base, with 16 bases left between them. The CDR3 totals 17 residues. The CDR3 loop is CASSLGSGGKANTEAFF. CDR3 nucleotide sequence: TGTGCCAGCAGTTTAGGCTCCGGGGGGAAGGCGAACACTGAAGCTTTCTTT.

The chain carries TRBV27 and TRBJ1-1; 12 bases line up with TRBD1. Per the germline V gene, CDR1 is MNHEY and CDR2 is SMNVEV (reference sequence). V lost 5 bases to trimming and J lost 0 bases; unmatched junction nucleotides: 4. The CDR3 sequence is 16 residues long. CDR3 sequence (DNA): TGTGCCAGCAGTCCCGGGACAGGGGGCCTGAACACTGAAGCTTTCTTT. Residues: CASSPGTGGLNTEAFF.

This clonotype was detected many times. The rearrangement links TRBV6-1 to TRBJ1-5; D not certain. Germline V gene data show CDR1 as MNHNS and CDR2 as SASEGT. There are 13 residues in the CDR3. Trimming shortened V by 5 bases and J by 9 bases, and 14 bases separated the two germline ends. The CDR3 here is CASSSTSVRPQHF. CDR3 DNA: TGTGCCAGCAGTAGCACGTCGGTTCGGCCCCAGCATTTT.

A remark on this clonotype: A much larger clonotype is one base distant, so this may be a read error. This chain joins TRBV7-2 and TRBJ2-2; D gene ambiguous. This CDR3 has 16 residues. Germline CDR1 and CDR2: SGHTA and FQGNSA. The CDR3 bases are TGTGCCAGCAGTGGCGGTCCGCAAATGAACATCGGGGAGCTGTTTTTT. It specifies CASSGGPQMNIGELFF.

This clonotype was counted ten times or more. The CDR3 region has the DNA TGTGCCAGCAGCCGGTGGGACAGTGATACCGGGGAGCTGTTTTTT. Encoded protein: CASSRWDSDTGELFF. The rearrangement joins TRBV27 to TRBJ2-2, with 7 nucleotides matching TRBD1. CDR3 size: 15 residues. Germline V gene lookup returns CDR1 MNHEY and CDR2 SMNVEV (reference sequence). V gave up 6 bases and J gave up 5 bases; unmatched junction bases: 9.

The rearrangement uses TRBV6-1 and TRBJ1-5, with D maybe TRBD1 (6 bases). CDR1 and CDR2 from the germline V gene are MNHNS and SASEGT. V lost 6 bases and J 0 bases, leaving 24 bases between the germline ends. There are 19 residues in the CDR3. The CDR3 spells CASRPPGGRREYSNQPQHF. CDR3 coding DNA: TGTGCCAGCAGGCCCCCCGGGGGGCGAAGGGAATATAGCAATCAGCCCCAGCATTTT.

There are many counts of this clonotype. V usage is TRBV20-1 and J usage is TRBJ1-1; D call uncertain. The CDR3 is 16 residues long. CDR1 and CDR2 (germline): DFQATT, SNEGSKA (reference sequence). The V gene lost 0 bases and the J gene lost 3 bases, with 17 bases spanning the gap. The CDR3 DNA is TGCAGTGCTAGAGATTCCCACATCCAATCTGACACTGAAGCTTTCTTT. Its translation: CSARDSHIQSDTEAFF.

The chain's CDR3 is CASSRGAFSEKLFF. The CDR3 bases are TGCGCCAGCAGCCGGGGGGCGTTTAGTGAAAAACTGTTTTTT. The rearrangement joins TRBV5-1 to TRBJ1-4, with D possibly TRBD1 on 6 matching bases. The germline V and J ends were trimmed by 4 bases and 7 bases, with 14 bases remaining between them. CDR3 length equals 14 residues. CDR1 and CDR2 from the germline V gene are SGHRS and YFSETQ.

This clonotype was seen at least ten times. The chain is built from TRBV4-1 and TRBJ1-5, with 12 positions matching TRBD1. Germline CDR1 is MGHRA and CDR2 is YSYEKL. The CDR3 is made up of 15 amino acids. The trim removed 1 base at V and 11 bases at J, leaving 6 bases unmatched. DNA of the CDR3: TGCGCCAGCAGCCAAGTCGGGACAGGGGGCGGGTCCCAGCATTTT. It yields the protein CASSQVGTGGGSQHF.

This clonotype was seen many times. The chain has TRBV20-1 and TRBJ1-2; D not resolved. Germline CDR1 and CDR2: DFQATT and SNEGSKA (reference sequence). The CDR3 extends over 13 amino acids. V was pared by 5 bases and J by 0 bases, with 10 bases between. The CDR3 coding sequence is TGCAGTGCTTGGGCGGGCCCTAACTATGGCTACACCTTC. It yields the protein CSAWAGPNYGYTF.

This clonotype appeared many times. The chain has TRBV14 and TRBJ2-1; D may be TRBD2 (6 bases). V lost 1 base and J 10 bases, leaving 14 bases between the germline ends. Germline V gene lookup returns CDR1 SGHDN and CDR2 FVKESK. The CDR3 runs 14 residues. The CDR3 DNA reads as TGTGCCAGCAGCCAAGTAATAGCGGTGAACGAGCAGTTCTTC. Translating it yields CASSQVIAVNEQFF.

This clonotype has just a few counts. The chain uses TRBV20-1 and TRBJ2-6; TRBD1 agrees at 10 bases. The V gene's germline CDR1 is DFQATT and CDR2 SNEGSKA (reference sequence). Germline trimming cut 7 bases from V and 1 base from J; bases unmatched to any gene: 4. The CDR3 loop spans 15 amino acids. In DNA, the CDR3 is TGCAGTGTGGGACAGGGGCGTTCTGGGGCCAACGTCCTGACTTTC. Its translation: CSVGQGRSGANVLTF.